The rows below give T cell receptor beta chains drawn from one sample of a study of T cells in Graves' hyperthyroidism and ophthalmopathy. A single record per CDR3 protein comes from TCRdb applying MiXCR to the multiplex PCR reads. The data contain 200,000 to 300,000 distinct CDR3 sequences, about 17% of them singletons. Sequenced: blood. The receptors come from a woman younger than 35 with Graves' ophthalmopathy. CDR3s include the opening cysteine and the closing phenylalanine or tryptophan. A D gene is named only where the DNA matches it firmly. The size entry is marked missing in some rows and otherwise reads once, few, many or a size class.

CDR3	DNA	length	size	D	V	J
CASSKPGQGHTEAFF	TGTGCCAGCAGCAAGCCCGGACAGGGGCACACTGAAGCTTTCTTT	15	many	TRBD1	TRBV12-3/TRBV12-4	TRBJ1-1
CSARGGSEGSYNEQFF	TGCAGTGCTAGAGGAGGTAGCGAGGGCTCCTACAATGAGCAGTTCTTC	16	many	NA	TRBV20-1	TRBJ2-1
CASSLTGTPNEQFF	TGTGCCAGCAGCTTAACCGGGACCCCCAATGAGCAGTTCTTC	14	few	NA	TRBV5-8	TRBJ2-1
CASSHSGQGAFEQYF	TGTGCCAGCAGTCACTCGGGACAGGGGGCCTTTGAGCAGTACTTC	15	many	TRBD1	TRBV6-6	TRBJ2-7
CASSFTGGVRDTQYF	TGTGCCAGCAGTTTCACCGGGGGCGTAAGGGATACGCAGTATTTT	15	many	NA	TRBV12-3/TRBV12-4	TRBJ2-3
CASSYAGVTDTQYF	TGTGCCAGCAGTTATGCAGGGGTCACAGATACGCAGTATTTT	14	many	NA	TRBV28	TRBJ2-3
CASSPTSGRGDEQFF	TGTGCCAGCAGCCCGACTAGCGGGAGAGGGGATGAGCAGTTCTTC	15	NA	TRBD2	TRBV7-2	TRBJ2-1
CASSLIFQGTEKLFF	TGTGCCAGCAGCTTAATTTTCCAGGGAACTGAAAAACTGTTTTTT	15	NA	NA	TRBV7-9	TRBJ1-4
CASSYTQGRADTQYF	TGTGCCAGCAGTTATACACAGGGCCGGGCAGATACGCAGTATTTT	15	many	NA	TRBV6-1	TRBJ2-3
CAISETRDRSSYEQYF	TGTGCCATCAGTGAAACCCGGGACAGGAGCTCCTACGAGCAGTACTTC	16	many	TRBD1	TRBV10-3	TRBJ2-7
CATGPASNTEAFF	TGTGCCACCGGGCCGGCTTCTAACACTGAAGCTTTCTTT	13	many	NA	TRBV10-3	TRBJ1-1
CASSVGGPNTGELFF	TGTGCCAGCAGTGTAGGGGGTCCGAACACCGGGGAGCTGTTTTTT	15	many	NA	TRBV6-1	TRBJ2-2
CASSPSTGAGSYNEQFF	TGTGCCAGCAGCCCGTCCACCGGAGCGGGGAGCTACAATGAGCAGTTCTTC	17	NA	TRBD2	TRBV7-3	TRBJ2-1
CASSLEGTGGTEAFF	TGTGCCAGCAGCTTAGAAGGGACAGGGGGAACTGAAGCTTTCTTT	15	many	TRBD1	TRBV13	TRBJ1-1
CASSQQSHAGDTQYF	TGCGCCAGCAGCCAACAGAGCCACGCGGGGGATACGCAGTATTTT	15	NA	NA	TRBV4-1	TRBJ2-3
CASSIPGLGVYEQYF	TGTGCCAGCAGTATTCCGGGACTAGGGGTATACGAGCAGTACTTC	15	many	TRBD2	TRBV28	TRBJ2-7
CASSSNPGRTAAPDTQYF	TGTGCCAGCAGCTCCAATCCCGGACGGACTGCCGCACCAGATACGCAGTATTTT	18	few	NA	TRBV12-3/TRBV12-4	TRBJ2-3
CASSGGEQVESYGYGYTF	TGTGCCAGCAGCGGCGGGGAGCAGGTTGAAAGTTACGGCTATGGCTACACCTTC	18	many	NA	TRBV9	TRBJ1-2
CASSQGQGSYEQYF	TGCGCCAGCAGCCAGGGACAGGGAAGTTACGAGCAGTACTTC	14	NA	TRBD1	TRBV4-1	TRBJ2-7
CSPGLAGLSYNEQFF	TGCAGCCCAGGACTAGCGGGGTTGTCCTACAATGAGCAGTTCTTC	15	NA	TRBD2	TRBV20-1	TRBJ2-1
CASSVPGQGNTGAFF	TGTGCCAGCAGCGTTCCGGGACAGGGTAATACGGGGGCTTTCTTT	15	many	TRBD1	TRBV7-9	TRBJ1-1
CAISEGVGGYEQYF	TGTGCCATCAGTGAGGGTGTTGGTGGCTACGAGCAGTACTTC	14	many	NA	TRBV10-3	TRBJ2-7
CASSFGQGTYEQYF	TGCGCCAGCAGCTTCGGACAGGGTACCTACGAGCAGTACTTC	14	many	TRBD1	TRBV5-1	TRBJ2-7
CASSPGLEETQYF	TGTGCCAGCTCACCAGGTCTAGAGGAGACCCAGTACTTC	13	many	NA	TRBV18	TRBJ2-5
CASSLSGRPDTQYF	TGTGCCAGCAGCTTGAGCGGGAGACCAGATACGCAGTATTTT	14	many	TRBD2	TRBV7-2	TRBJ2-3
CASSLTGTGVLGTGELFF	TGTGCCAGCAGTCTCACCGGGACAGGGGTCCTAGGCACCGGGGAGCTGTTTTTT	18	NA	TRBD1	TRBV7-9	TRBJ2-2
CASSLDSGLSYNEQFF	TGTGCCAGCAGCTTAGACAGCGGCTTATCCTACAATGAGCAGTTCTTC	16	many	NA	TRBV11-2	TRBJ2-1
CASSFGQGYTGELFF	TGCGCCAGCAGCTTCGGACAGGGTTACACCGGGGAGCTGTTTTTT	15	many	TRBD1	TRBV5-1	TRBJ2-2
CSAPPSGRYEQYF	TGCAGTGCGCCGCCTAGCGGGAGATACGAGCAGTACTTC	13	NA	TRBD2	TRBV20-1	TRBJ2-7
CASSPTVQTGNTIYF	TGTGCCAGCAGCCCCACGGTGCAGACCGGAAACACCATATATTTT	15	many	NA	TRBV7-9	TRBJ1-3
CSVAELRDGDNSPLHF	TGCAGTGTCGCTGAACTCCGGGACGGCGATAATTCACCCCTCCACTTT	16	many	NA	TRBV20-1	TRBJ1-6
CASSLVSGINYGYTF	TGTGCCAGCAGCTTGGTGTCCGGGATTAACTATGGCTACACCTTC	15	few	NA	TRBV5-6	TRBJ1-2
CASSPTRAGVETEAFF	TGTGCCAGCTCACCTACTCGCGCCGGGGTAGAAACTGAAGCTTTCTTT	16	many	NA	TRBV18	TRBJ1-1
CASSLTFPPGQESLSPNTQYF	TGTGCCAGCAGCTTAACTTTCCCACCGGGACAGGAATCCCTTTCACCAAATACGCAGTATTTT	21	many	TRBD1	TRBV7-9	TRBJ2-3
CASSQDPETGPSTDTQYF	TGCGCCAGCAGCCAAGATCCTGAAACAGGGCCCTCCACAGATACGCAGTATTTT	18	many	NA	TRBV4-1	TRBJ2-3
CASSQERQPSNEKLFF	TGCGCCAGCAGCCAGGAGAGACAACCTTCAAATGAAAAACTGTTTTTT	16	many	NA	TRBV4-3	TRBJ1-4
CASTHPTQQGGYEQFF	TGTGCCAGCACTCACCCGACTCAACAGGGTGGATATGAGCAGTTCTTC	16	many	NA	TRBV12-3/TRBV12-4	TRBJ2-1
CASSFKSGHTEAFF	TGTGCCAGCAGCTTTAAATCAGGGCACACTGAAGCTTTCTTT	14	many	NA	TRBV7-2	TRBJ1-1